The 18 T cell receptor beta chains below come from one sample, sequenced in a study of early T cells in non-severe SARS-CoV-2 infection. TCRdb analysed the 5' RACE reads with MiXCR anew, one entry per CDR3 protein. The profile shows tens of thousands of distinct CDR3 sequences, 8.7% of them singletons. The material was whole blood, obtained at baseline. These receptors originate from an adult who was a healthcare worker with PCR-confirmed SARS-CoV-2 infection or an uninfected control (not recorded which).

In its sample, this clonotype was seen a few times. J is TRBJ2-7 and V is TRBV7-2; tentative D call: TRBD2 (6 bases). Germline V gene lookup returns CDR1 SGHTA and CDR2 FQGNSA. This CDR3 is 14 amino acids long. V was trimmed by 6 bases and J by 2 bases, leaving 14 bases between them. CDR3 DNA sequence: TGTGCCAGCAGACCGGCGGGGCCCACCTACGAGCAGTACTTC. It translates to CASRPAGPTYEQYF.

The genes are TRBV12-3 or TRBV12-4 and TRBJ2-3, with 9 bases matching TRBD1. Germline trimming cut 6 bases from V and 4 bases from J; bases unmatched to any gene: 8. The CDR3 runs to 15 residues. CDR3 residues: CASRRGQGGADTQYF. Here the CDR3 DNA reads TGTGCCAGCAGGCGGGGACAGGGAGGTGCAGATACGCAGTATTTT.

This clonotype has only a few counts. The CDR3 region has the DNA TGTGCCAGCAGCGTAGAAGCGGGACCCCGATCTACAAACACCATATATTTT. As protein: CASSVEAGPRSTNTIYF. The chain uses TRBV9 and TRBJ1-3; the D gene is possibly TRBD1 (5 bases). The CDR3 loop spans 17 amino acids. In germline, CDR1 is SGDLS, CDR2 YYNGEE. V lost 0 bases and J 6 bases, leaving 19 bases between the germline ends.

This clonotype has a count of ten or more. This rearrangement joins TRBV29-1 to TRBJ2-1, with a tentative D call TRBD1 (5 bases). Germline CDR1 SQVTM, CDR2 ANQGSEA. Trimming took off 7 bases at V and 2 bases at J, with 12 bases between the two ends. The CDR3 length is 13 residues. Written as DNA, the CDR3 is TGCAGCGGCTTACAGGATACCTACAATGAGCAGTTCTTC. Translation: CSGLQDTYNEQFF.

This clonotype was seen a handful of times. The chain has TRBV5-1 and TRBJ2-7; no clear D gene. Germline-derived CDR1 and CDR2 are SGHRS and YFSETQ. The CDR3 length is 12 residues. The V and J ends lost 3 bases and 6 bases respectively, with 10 bases between them. CDR3 region: CASSYRPGEQYF. The CDR3 coding sequence is TGCGCCAGCAGCTACCGGCCGGGCGAGCAGTACTTC.

V and J are TRBV20-1 and TRBJ2-5; D unclear. Germline lookup yields CDR1 DFQATT and CDR2 SNEGSKA (reference sequence). Trimming removed 3 bases from V and 5 bases from J, with 7 bases in between. This CDR3 has 11 residues. The CDR3: CSARFGETQYF. Written as DNA, the CDR3 is TGCAGTGCTAGGTTCGGGGAGACCCAGTACTTC.

This clonotype was observed many times. The J gene is TRBJ1-1, the V gene TRBV20-1, with 10 bases matching TRBD1. Germline V gene data show CDR1 as DFQATT and CDR2 as SNEGSKA (reference sequence). The CDR3 extends over 13 amino acids. V was pared by 6 bases and J by 6 bases, with 7 bases of the junction left unmatched. The CDR3 is CSAQDRGTAEAFF. The CDR3 DNA sequence: TGCAGTGCACAGGACAGGGGGACGGCTGAAGCTTTCTTT.

The rearrangement joins TRBV2 to TRBJ2-3, with D unresolved. This CDR3 region has 12 residues. With 9 bases removed from V and 0 bases from J, the gap between germline ends came to 7 bases. The germline gives CDR1 SNHLY, CDR2 FYNNEI. CDR3 amino acids: CASGYSTDTQYF. CDR3 nucleotide sequence: TGTGCCAGTGGTTATAGCACAGATACGCAGTATTTT.

There are many counts of this clonotype. J is TRBJ2-5 and V is TRBV11-2; D unresolved. V gave up 2 bases and J gave up 5 bases, with 9 bases separating them. The CDR3 runs to 13 residues. Germline V CDR1 and CDR2: SGHAT, FQNNGV. CDR3 DNA: TGTGCCAGCAGCTTAACTCTGGCGGAGACCCAGTACTTC. Translating it yields CASSLTLAETQYF.

This clonotype was recorded a few times. V gene TRBV6-6 combines with J gene TRBJ2-7; no firm D call. Germline V gene lookup returns CDR1 MNHNY and CDR2 SVGAGI (reference sequence). V shed 7 bases and J shed 3 bases, with 28 bases lying between them. The CDR3 length is 18 residues. The CDR3 nucleotides are TGTGCCAGCAAAACAGCAAAAGTGGGGTTTGAGAAATTCTACGAGCAGTACTTC. Encoded protein: CASKTAKVGFEKFYEQYF.

J is TRBJ1-3 and V is TRBV18; D is ambiguous. V was pared by 4 bases and J by 0 bases, with 10 bases between. CDR3 length: 15 residues. Per the germline V gene, CDR1 is KGHSH and CDR2 is LQKENI. The CDR3 nucleotides read TGTGCCAGCTCACACCAGACGCCCTCTGGAAACACCATATATTTT. It specifies CASSHQTPSGNTIYF.

In this sample, this clonotype turned up many times. The rearrangement uses TRBV7-9 and TRBJ1-4, with D maybe TRBD1 (5 bases). V dropped 5 bases and J dropped 4 bases, with 14 bases sitting between them. The CDR3 runs 15 residues. Looked up from germline, CDR1 is SEHNR and CDR2 is FQNEAQ (reference sequence). CDR3 loop: CASSPPTDHNEKLFF. The DNA of the CDR3 is TGTGCCAGCAGCCCGCCGACAGACCATAATGAAAAACTGTTTTTT. Supplemented by reference TRBV7-9 and TRBJ1-4, the full variable domain reads DTGVSQNPRHKITKRGQNVTFRCDPISEHNRLYWYRQTLGQGPEFLTYFQNEAQLEKSRLLSDRFSAERPKGSFSTLEIQRTEQGDSAMYLCASSPPTDHNEKLFFGSGTQLSVL.

This clonotype showed up just a few times. V usage is TRBV12-3 or TRBV12-4 and J usage is TRBJ2-1; the D gene could be TRBD1 or TRBD2 (6 bases each). Trimming cost V 3 bases and J 5 bases, with 17 bases left between them. The CDR3 runs 16 residues. CDR3 protein: CASSFGGQGHHNEQFF. The CDR3 nucleotides are TGTGCCAGCAGTTTTGGGGGGCAGGGTCACCACAATGAGCAGTTCTTC.

The chain links TRBV7-9 to TRBJ1-2; D possibly corresponds to TRBD1 (6 bases). V lost 7 bases, J lost 3 bases, and 15 bases lay in between. The CDR3 consists of 14 residues. Germline V CDR1 and CDR2: SEHNR, FQNEAQ (reference sequence). The CDR3 coding sequence is TGTGCCAGCACCCCCCTGGCAGGGGACTATGGCTACACCTTC. Protein sequence: CASTPLAGDYGYTF.

This clonotype is judged medium-sized. The V gene is TRBV20-1, the J gene TRBJ2-1, with D uncertain. This CDR3 is built from 13 residues. The ends were cut back, 2 bases at V and 7 bases at J, with 12 bases in the middle. The germline V gene encodes CDR1 DFQATT and CDR2 SNEGSKA (reference sequence). The CDR3 DNA reads TGCAGTGCTAGACTAGGTCTCGGGAATGAGCAGTTCTTC. Its protein product is CSARLGLGNEQFF.

This clonotype occurred many times. The V gene is TRBV7-8, the J gene TRBJ2-2; either TRBD1 or TRBD2 may supply D (5 bases each). V lost 1 base to trimming and J lost 6 bases, with 12 bases between them. Germline values: CDR1 SGHVS, CDR2 FQNEAQ. This CDR3 region has 15 residues. CDR3 sequence reads: CASSLEGTGPGELFF. DNA of the CDR3: TGTGCCAGCAGCTTAGAAGGGACGGGACCCGGGGAGCTGTTTTTT.

The table lists this clonotype with many counts. The chain joins TRBV18 to TRBJ2-6; D perhaps matches TRBD2 (6 bases). Germline V gives CDR1 KGHSH, CDR2 LQKENI. V lost 0 bases and J lost 4, with 10 bases in between. The CDR3 loop spans 16 amino acids. CDR3 nucleotides: TGTGCCAGCTCACCACCGTCGGGAGAAGGGGCCAACGTCCTGACTTTC. Protein sequence: CASSPPSGEGANVLTF.

This clonotype has only a few counts. The gene calls are TRBV7-8 and TRBJ2-3; D call uncertain. V was clipped by 2 bases and J by 3 bases, with 9 bases between them. The CDR3 sequence is 14 residues long. Germline assignment: CDR1 SGHVS and CDR2 FQNEAQ. CDR3 protein: CASSLNFGTDTQYF. CDR3 bases: TGTGCCAGCAGCTTAAATTTTGGGACAGATACGCAGTATTTT.